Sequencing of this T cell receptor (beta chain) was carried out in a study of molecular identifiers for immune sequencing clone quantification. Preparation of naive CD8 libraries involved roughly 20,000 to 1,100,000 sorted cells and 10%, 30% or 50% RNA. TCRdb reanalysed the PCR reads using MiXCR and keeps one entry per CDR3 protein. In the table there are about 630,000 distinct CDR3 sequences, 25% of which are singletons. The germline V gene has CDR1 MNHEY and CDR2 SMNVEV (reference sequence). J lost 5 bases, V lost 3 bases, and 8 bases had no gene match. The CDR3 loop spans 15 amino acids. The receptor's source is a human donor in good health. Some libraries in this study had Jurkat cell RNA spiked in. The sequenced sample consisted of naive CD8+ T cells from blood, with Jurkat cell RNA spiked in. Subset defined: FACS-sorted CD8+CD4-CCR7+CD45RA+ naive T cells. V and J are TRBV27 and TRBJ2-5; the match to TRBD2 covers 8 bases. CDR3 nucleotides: TGTGCCAGCAGTTTCCGCGGGGGGCGCCGTGAGACCCAGTACTTC. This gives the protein CASSFRGGRRETQYF.